Shown below are 31 T cell receptor beta chains from a single sample sequenced in a study of T cell repertoires in cytomegalovirus infection. For these TCRs, the target antigens are not known. Each CDR3 protein gets one entry after TCRdb re-called the reads with MiXCR. The sample lists roughly 990,000 distinct CDR3 sequences, approximately 31% occurring once. The sample here was cultured CD8+ T cells from PBMCs, taken from culture after CMV antigen stimulation. All receptors come from a human donor in good health (CMV status not recorded). Some clones in this sample may be carry-over from other donors' samples.

Details on this clonotype: This may be a read error: a much more frequent sequence differs by one nucleotide. The V gene is TRBV7-2, the J gene TRBJ1-1, with D possibly matching TRBD1 (6 bases). CDR1 and CDR2 (germline): SGHTA, FQGNSA. The CDR3 is made up of 15 amino acids. The DNA of the CDR3 is TGTGCCAACAGCCCCCCCGCAGGGGAGTACACTGAAGCTTTCTTT. It is translated as CANSPPAGEYTEAFF.

This clonotype was counted between two and nine times. This sequence joins TRBV7-9 and TRBJ2-7; either TRBD1 or TRBD2 may supply D (7 bases each). The germline V gene has CDR1 SEHNR and CDR2 FQNEAQ (reference sequence). The CDR3 contains 13 residues. V was clipped by 2 bases and J by 6 bases, with 11 bases between them. As DNA, the CDR3 is TGTGCCAGCAGCTTAACAGGGGAGGGCGAGCAGTACGTC. Its translation is CASSLTGEGEQYV.

This rearrangement joins TRBV4-2 to TRBJ2-5; 9 bases are shared with TRBD2. The germline gives CDR1 LGHNA, CDR2 YNFKEQ. The CDR3 covers 16 residues. With V trimmed by 1 base and J by 0 bases, 3 bases remained unmatched. The CDR3 reads CASSQGPSGDQETQYF. For the CDR3, the DNA is TGTGCCAGCAGCCAAGGGCCTAGCGGGGACCAAGAGACCCAGTACTTC.

This chain uses TRBV7-9 with TRBJ2-2; D not resolved. From germline, CDR1 is SEHNR and CDR2 FQNEAQ (reference sequence). The CDR3 sequence is 12 residues long. V was clipped by 11 bases and J by 5 bases, with 12 bases between them. Here the CDR3 reads CASRGPTGELFF. As DNA, the CDR3 is TGTGCCTCTCGAGGCCCGACCGGGGAGCTGTTTTTT.

V usage is TRBV11-2 and J usage is TRBJ2-1; 8 positions match TRBD2. Germline lookup yields CDR1 SGHAT and CDR2 FQNNGV. The CDR3 runs to 16 residues. V was clipped by 5 bases and J by 7 bases; unmatched bases: 13. In nucleotides, the CDR3 is TGTGCCAGCAGCCACAAACTAGCGGATTACCGTAATGAGCAGTTCTTC. This translates into CASSHKLADYRNEQFF.

This clonotype has only one observation. The chain couples TRBV5-1 to TRBJ1-6; tentatively, D is TRBD1 (5 bases). The CDR3 has 15 amino acids. CDR1 is SGHRS, CDR2 YFSETQ, per germline. The V end lost 0 bases, the J end lost 8 bases, and 12 bases lay between the germline ends. The CDR3 spells CASSLEAGWDSPLHF. The CDR3 nucleotides read TGCGCCAGCAGCTTGGAAGCAGGGTGGGATTCACCCCTCCACTTT.

At least ten counts were recorded for this clonotype. The CDR3 sequence is CASSSGLIDTDTQYF. The CDR3, as DNA: TGTGCCAGCAGCTCGGGACTGATTGACACAGATACGCAGTATTTT. V and J are TRBV7-6 and TRBJ2-3; tentative D call: TRBD2 (6 bases). Trimming shortened V by 4 bases and J by 2 bases, and 13 bases separated the two germline ends. The CDR3 is 15 amino acids. Germline V gene lookup returns CDR1 SGHVS and CDR2 FNYEAQ. Combining the CDR3 with reference TRBV7-6 and TRBJ2-3 gives the whole variable domain GAGVSQSPRYKVTKRGQDVALRCDPISGHVSLYWYRQALGQGPEFLTYFNYEAQQDKSGLPNDRFSAERPEGSISTLTIQRTEQRDSAMYRCASSSGLIDTDTQYFGPGTRLTVL.

This clonotype occurred a few times. V gene TRBV6-1 combines with J gene TRBJ2-7, with 8 bases matching TRBD1. Germline V gene sequence: CDR1 MNHNS, CDR2 SASEGT. V was pared by 3 bases and J by 4 bases, with 8 bases of the junction left unmatched. This CDR3 has 15 residues. The DNA for the CDR3 is TGTGCCAGCAGTGAGGTCCCAGGGGGCAAATACGAGCAGTACGTC. Encoded protein: CASSEVPGGKYEQYV.

The rearrangement uses TRBV14 and TRBJ1-3, with D unclear. V was trimmed by 4 bases and J by 5 bases, leaving 9 bases between them. Germline assignment: CDR1 SGHDN and CDR2 FVKESK. The CDR3 is 13 amino acids. CDR3 coding DNA: TGTGCCAGCAGCCCGATGGATCGAAACACCATATATTTT. Translated, it gives CASSPMDRNTIYF.

Only a few counts were recorded for this clonotype. This chain joins TRBV25-1 and TRBJ2-5; D gene uncertain. Germline V CDR1 and CDR2: MGHDK, SYGVNS. This CDR3 contains 13 residues. Trimming took 1 base from V and 5 from J, leaving 8 bases between them. Here the CDR3 DNA reads TGTGCCAGCAGTGAATTTACGGGTGAGACCCAGTACTTC. This encodes CASSEFTGETQYF.

This clonotype was seen a handful of times. The rearrangement joins TRBV7-6 to TRBJ2-5; D may be TRBD2 (6 bases). Trimming stripped 5 bases from V and 3 bases from J, with 13 bases between. Germline CDR1 SGHVS, CDR2 FNYEAQ. This CDR3 has 14 amino acids. CDR3: CASSTIPGEETQYF. The CDR3 bases are TGTGCCAGCAGCACCATTCCGGGAGAAGAGACCCAGTACTTC.

This chain uses TRBV27 with TRBJ2-7; D unresolved. Trimming left V 7 bases short and J 4 bases short, with 5 bases between. CDR3 length: 10 residues. Germline V gene sequence: CDR1 MNHEY, CDR2 SMNVEV (reference sequence). The CDR3 nucleotides read TGTGCCAGCACCGTATACGAGCAGTACGTC. As protein: CASTVYEQYV.

The chain has TRBV10-3 and TRBJ2-3; D gene uncertain. This CDR3 has 14 amino acids. Germline V CDR1 and CDR2: ENHRY, SYGVKD. Deletions cut 3 bases from V and 2 bases from J, with 9 bases between. CDR3 bases: TGTGCCATCAGTGATTCAGCCGACACAGATACGCAGTATTTT. Translation gives CAISDSADTDTQYF.

This clonotype was seen a handful of times. This chain links TRBV5-6 with TRBJ2-5, with D maybe TRBD2 (5 bases). V was trimmed by 4 bases and J by 5 bases, leaving 21 bases between them. The CDR3 is 16 residues long. From germline, CDR1 is SGHDT and CDR2 YYEEEE. The CDR3 DNA sequence: TGTGCCAGCAGCGAGGCCCCCGGACTCCTAGTGGAGACCCAGTACTTC. Translated: CASSEAPGLLVETQYF.

A single count supports this clonotype. This sequence joins TRBV20-1 and TRBJ1-5, with D possibly matching TRBD1 (5 bases). The CDR3 is 18 amino acids. Trimming removed 0 bases from V and 0 bases from J, with 18 bases in between. Germline-derived CDR1 and CDR2 are DFQATT and SNEGSKA (reference sequence). CDR3 sequence: CSARDPWGDGYSNQPQHF. The DNA for the CDR3 is TGCAGTGCTAGAGATCCATGGGGGGACGGATATAGCAATCAGCCCCAGCATTTT.

The chain recombines TRBV5-1 with TRBJ2-7; D gene uncertain. CDR1 and CDR2 from the germline V gene are SGHRS and YFSETQ. CDR3 length: 10 residues. V lost 8 bases, J lost 5 bases, and 8 bases lay in between. The CDR3: CASRYNEQYV. In DNA form, the CDR3 reads TGCGCCAGTCGCTACAACGAGCAGTACGTC.

The chain carries TRBV12-3 or TRBV12-4 and TRBJ2-7; D is unclear. The CDR3 runs 12 residues. Deletions cut 6 bases from V and 5 bases from J, with 11 bases between. The CDR3 bases are TGTGCCAGCAGGTACGCTAGGGACGAGCAGTACTTC. Translating it yields CASRYARDEQYF.

This clonotype appeared a single time. The V call is TRBV6-5, the J call TRBJ2-5; TRBD2 might be the D (5 bases). Trimming stripped 7 bases from V and 5 bases from J, with 14 bases between. The CDR3 totals 13 residues. Germline lookup yields CDR1 MNHEY and CDR2 SVGAGI. CDR3: CASMRVGWETQYF. As DNA, the CDR3 is TGTGCCAGCATGCGGGTTGGTTGGGAGACCCAGTACTTC.

CDR3 DNA sequence: TGTGCCATCAGTGATCAGGGGGGGGTCTATGGCTACACCTTC. Amino acid sequence: CAISDQGGVYGYTF. The chain carries TRBV10-3 and TRBJ1-2; TRBD1 matches 7 bases. Per germline, CDR1 ENHRY and CDR2 SYGVKD. With V trimmed by 3 bases and J by 4 bases, 5 bases remained unmatched. The CDR3 length is 14 residues.

Only a few counts were recorded for this clonotype. This chain connects TRBV6-1 to TRBJ2-3, with 7 bases fitting TRBD1. The germline V gene encodes CDR1 MNHNS and CDR2 SASEGT. The length of the CDR3 is 19 residues. J gave up 6 bases and V 2 bases, and 20 bases lay outside the gene matches. CDR3 sequence reads: CASSEIFPTGSYAQDTQYF. The CDR3 nucleotides are TGTGCCAGCAGTGAAATTTTCCCGACAGGGTCCTACGCACAGGATACGCAGTATTTT.

The sample holds a few counts of this clonotype. The chain links TRBV7-6 to TRBJ2-5; the D is unclear. Between the trimmed V and J ends, which lost 2 bases and 0 bases, there was a span of 7 bases. Germline assignment: CDR1 SGHVS and CDR2 FNYEAQ. CDR3 length: 14 residues. CDR3 protein: CASSLWANQETQYF. The CDR3 nucleotides are TGTGCCAGCAGCTTATGGGCAAACCAAGAGACCCAGTACTTC.

In its sample, this clonotype was seen many times. The rearrangement joins TRBV12-3 or TRBV12-4 to TRBJ2-7; TRBD2 matches at 10 bases. Trimming cost V 6 bases and J 1 base; bases outside gene matches: 6. The length of the CDR3 is 15 residues. The CDR3 region has the DNA TGTGCCAGCAGGAAGACTAGCGGGCCTTCCTACGAGCAGTACTTC. This translates into CASRKTSGPSYEQYF.

This clonotype showed up just a few times. The rearrangement uses TRBV5-4 and TRBJ2-7, with 9 bases lining up with TRBD1. Trimming cost V 3 bases and J 6 bases; bases outside gene matches: 13. The CDR3 spans 16 residues. CDR1 is SGHNT and CDR2 is YYREEE in the germline V gene (reference sequence). The CDR3 DNA reads as TGTGCCAGCAGCTCGAATGACAGGGGGTTTAAGACCGAGCAGTACTTC. Translating gives CASSSNDRGFKTEQYF.

This clonotype was seen a few times. V is TRBV6-2 or TRBV6-3 and J is TRBJ2-1, with a possible D match to TRBD1 (6 bases). The CDR3 is 16 amino acids. The V gene lost 5 bases and the J gene lost 0 bases, with 14 bases spanning the gap. Germline CDR1 reads MNHEY; CDR2 reads SVGEGT. The CDR3 sequence: CASSARQASSYNEQFF. The CDR3 DNA is TGTGCCAGCAGTGCCCGACAGGCGAGCTCCTACAATGAGCAGTTCTTC.

This clonotype was seen a handful of times. The chain joins TRBV27 to TRBJ2-3, with TRBD2 matching over 7 bases. The V and J ends lost 8 bases and 6 bases, in that order; junction bases with no gene match: 23. Germline CDR1 and CDR2: MNHEY and SMNVEV (reference sequence). CDR3 size: 18 residues. CDR3 nucleotides: TGTGCCAGCCAAAGTTTAGGCGGGGGTGGTGCCGCCGGGGATACGCAGTATTTT. Its protein is CASQSLGGGGAAGDTQYF.

This clonotype was detected only a few times. The gene calls are TRBV7-6 and TRBJ2-2; 8 positions agree with TRBD1. CDR1 is SGHVS, CDR2 FNYEAQ, per germline. The CDR3 is 15 residues long. J lost 1 base, V lost 5 bases, and 3 bases had no gene match. The CDR3 loop is CASSQGARNTGELFF. The CDR3 bases are TGTGCCAGCAGCCAGGGGGCGCGGAACACCGGGGAGCTGTTTTTT.

In its sample, this clonotype was seen a few times. The chain combines TRBV27 with TRBJ2-5; no clear D. The ends were cut back, 4 bases at V and 5 bases at J, with 11 bases in the middle. CDR3 length: 13 amino acids. CDR1 and CDR2 (germline): MNHEY, SMNVEV (reference sequence). CDR3 loop: CASSSLNVETQYF. CDR3 DNA sequence: TGTGCCAGCAGTTCATTAAACGTGGAGACCCAGTACTTC.

J is TRBJ2-7 and V is TRBV5-5; D is perhaps TRBD2 (7 bases). The CDR3 contains 16 residues. V was cut by 2 bases and J by 0 bases, with 15 bases left in between. Per the germline V gene, CDR1 is SGHKS and CDR2 is YYEKEE (reference sequence). Written as DNA, the CDR3 is TGTGCCAGCAGCTTTTTGGGAGGGGGGAGCTCCTACGAGCAGTACGTC. This encodes CASSFLGGGSSYEQYV.

V is TRBV12-3 or TRBV12-4 and J is TRBJ2-1, with TRBD2 matching 7 bases. V lost 3 bases and J lost 3; bases outside the gene matches: 11. The CDR3 runs 17 residues. The CDR3 loop is CASSFFKLAEFYNEQFF. The CDR3 coding sequence is TGTGCCAGCAGTTTTTTTAAGCTAGCGGAGTTCTACAATGAGCAGTTCTTC.

In its sample, this clonotype was seen a few times. This chain links TRBV2 with TRBJ2-5, with D possibly being TRBD1 (6 bases). Germline CDR1 and CDR2: SNHLY and FYNNEI. This CDR3 is 15 amino acids long. Trimming stripped 0 bases from V and 2 bases from J, with 10 bases between. CDR3 bases: TGTGCCAGCAGTGAAGCGGGGGCGCAACAAGAGACCCAGTACTTC. Protein sequence: CASSEAGAQQETQYF.

The V and J genes are TRBV5-8 and TRBJ2-7; D might be TRBD1 (5 bases). V lost 3 bases and J 5 bases, leaving 15 bases between the germline ends. The germline V gene has CDR1 SGHTS and CDR2 YDEGEE. The CDR3 is 14 residues long. DNA for the CDR3: TGTGCCAGCAGCTCGCGACAGTTCCTGGACGAGCAGTACTTC. It yields the protein CASSSRQFLDEQYF.